Only a few counts were recorded for the clone carrying this T cell receptor (beta chain). The antigen remains unidentified. This sample stems from a study of T cells after yellow fever vaccination. UMIs and a universal primer site were added when TCR cDNA was made by 5'RACE template switching. TCRdb ran MiXCR on the 5' RACE reads and lists one entry per CDR3 protein. The sample contains approximately 300,000 distinct CDR3 sequences, roughly a tenth of which appear only once. General study points: Although the secondary response was weaker, it peaked faster, at day 5 versus 15. Reappearance after the booster was seen for most primary-vaccination clones, at 96% CD4 and about 90% CD8. Only a minor proportion of clonotypes was detected across both CD4 and CD8 compartments.

Unmatched junction bases numbered 6, after V lost 2 bases and J lost 0 bases. Germline V gene sequence: CDR1 MNHEY, CDR2 SVGAGI. The CDR3 sequence is 18 residues long. Material: CD4+ T cells sorted from PBMCs, obtained 45 days after the yellow fever booster vaccination. This chain links TRBV6-5 with TRBJ2-3; 12 bases match TRBD2. This TCR was sampled from a man between 18 and 35 years old who received the YFV17D yellow fever vaccine. Written as DNA, the CDR3 is TGTGCCAGCAGTTACAGTACTAGCGGGGGGATTAGCACAGATACGCAGTATTTT. It encodes CASSYSTSGGISTDTQYF.